One and the same sample provided the 21 T cell receptor beta chains below, sequenced in a study of post-analysis software for immune sequencing data. Study results and limitations: The five TRBV segments detected at higher frequency in patients than in controls included TRBV5-6, TRBV5-1 and TRBV20-1.

Their specific antigens are unknown. Each TCR beta cDNA library carried unique molecular identifiers. TCRdb re-called the PCR reads with MiXCR, one entry per CDR3 protein. The sample includes over 300,000 distinct CDR3 sequences, around a third of them seen just once. The sequenced sample was blood. Source of these receptors: a girl between 10 and 17 years old with multiple sclerosis.

This chain links TRBV6-1 with TRBJ2-6, with 7 positions matching TRBD1. Looked up from germline, CDR1 is MNHNS and CDR2 is SASEGT. The CDR3 covers 17 residues. Losses at the gene ends were 2 bases for V and 0 bases for J; bases not matched to a gene: 4. The CDR3 coding sequence is TGTGCCAGCAGTGAATGGGGACAGACCTCTGGGGCCAACGTCCTGACTTTC. Amino acid sequence: CASSEWGQTSGANVLTF.

V and J are TRBV28 and TRBJ1-2, with 7 bases that match TRBD1. The V gene's germline CDR1 is MDHEN and CDR2 SYDVKM. V lost 4 bases to trimming and J lost 0 bases; unmatched junction nucleotides: 14. This CDR3 region has 18 residues. The CDR3 region is CASSSLGGGPGTNYGYTF. CDR3 DNA: TGTGCCAGCAGTTCCCTAGGGGGCGGGCCTGGGACTAACTATGGCTACACCTTC.

This clonotype appeared a few times. The chain recombines TRBV13 with TRBJ2-4; 10 bases line up with TRBD1. This CDR3 is built from 20 residues. The V gene's germline CDR1 is PRHDT and CDR2 FYEKMQ (reference sequence). V was clipped by 1 base and J by 0 bases; unmatched bases: 12. The CDR3 is CASSLEVGQGGLLAKNIQYF. CDR3 in DNA: TGTGCCAGCAGCTTAGAGGTCGGACAGGGGGGCCTACTAGCCAAAAACATTCAGTACTTC.

The CDR3: CSARAREGLSNQPQHF. Written as DNA, the CDR3 is TGCAGTGCTAGAGCTCGGGAGGGTCTCAGCAATCAGCCCCAGCATTTT. The V and J genes are TRBV20-1 and TRBJ1-5, with D unclear. The germline V gene encodes CDR1 DFQATT and CDR2 SNEGSKA (reference sequence). V was clipped by 1 base and J by 1 base, with 14 bases between them. CDR3 size: 16 residues.

The chain has TRBV7-9 and TRBJ1-1, with TRBD1 identical over 10 bases. Germline V gene lookup returns CDR1 SEHNR and CDR2 FQNEAQ (reference sequence). V gave up 1 base and J gave up 3 bases; unmatched junction bases: 5. The CDR3 length is 16 residues. CDR3 in DNA: TGTGCCAGCAGCTTAGGAGGGACAGGGGACTACACTGAAGCTTTCTTT. Encoded protein: CASSLGGTGDYTEAFF.

This clonotype was seen a handful of times. V is TRBV4-1 and J is TRBJ2-1, with a weak D call TRBD2 (6 bases). The CDR3 runs to 16 residues. Germline CDR1 is MGHRA and CDR2 is YSYEKL. Between the trimmed V and J ends, which lost 1 base and 0 bases, there was a span of 10 bases. The CDR3: CASSQVQGGSYNEQFF. CDR3 sequence (DNA): TGCGCCAGCAGCCAAGTTCAGGGAGGCTCCTACAATGAGCAGTTCTTC.

There are a few counts of this clonotype. The chain joins TRBV11-2 to TRBJ2-1; no clear D. V was cut by 1 base and J by 3 bases, with 19 bases left in between. The germline V gene encodes CDR1 SGHAT and CDR2 FQNNGV. The CDR3 consists of 18 residues. CDR3 sequence reads: CASSLGDSALSRYNEQFF. The CDR3 DNA sequence: TGTGCCAGCAGCTTAGGGGATTCGGCTCTCTCCCGCTACAATGAGCAGTTCTTC.

Details on this clonotype: Sequence at one end of the junction differs from germline and may be a read error. CDR3 sequence: CAIGESRGTIYNEQFF. DNA for the CDR3: TGTGCCATCGGTGAGTCCCGGGGGACCATATACAATGAGCAGTTCTTC. The chain couples TRBV10-3 to TRBJ2-1; D is possibly TRBD2 (6 bases). The CDR3 loop spans 16 amino acids. CDR1 is ENHRY and CDR2 is SYGVKD in the germline V gene.

J is TRBJ1-2 and V is TRBV20-1; possibly TRBD1 for D (5 bases). Germline assignment: CDR1 DFQATT and CDR2 SNEGSKA (reference sequence). V was clipped by 0 bases and J by 3 bases, with 11 bases between them. CDR3 length: 14 amino acids. CDR3 bases: TGCAGTGCTAGAGAGGGGGTACCTGACTATGGCTACACCTTC. Its translation is CSAREGVPDYGYTF.

The CDR3 region is CASSLQDRGPNEQFF. Here the CDR3 DNA reads TGTGCCAGCAGTTTACAGGACAGGGGGCCCAATGAGCAGTTCTTC. The genes are TRBV12-3 or TRBV12-4 and TRBJ2-1; TRBD1 agrees at 11 bases. The CDR3 contains 15 residues. The V segment lost 2 bases and the J segment 6 bases; nucleotides outside the gene matches: 3.

The chain links TRBV4-2 to TRBJ1-2; TRBD1 is a possible D gene (6 bases). V was clipped by 5 bases and J by 5 bases, with 12 bases between them. Germline values: CDR1 LGHNA, CDR2 YNFKEQ. The CDR3 loop spans 13 amino acids. For the CDR3, the DNA is TGTGCCAGCAGCTCACAGGGTGCATATGGCTACACCTTC. Translated: CASSSQGAYGYTF.

The rearrangement uses TRBV4-1 and TRBJ2-3, with 13 bases identical to TRBD2. Unmatched junction bases numbered 8, after V lost 0 bases and J lost 14 bases. CDR1 is MGHRA, CDR2 YSYEKL, per germline. The CDR3 loop spans 15 amino acids. The CDR3 is CASSQDLGLAGERYF. The CDR3 DNA reads as TGCGCCAGCAGCCAAGACCTTGGACTAGCGGGGGAGCGGTATTTT.

This clonotype has a handful of counts. The chain couples TRBV6-4 to TRBJ1-2; D call uncertain. The germline gives CDR1 MRHNA, CDR2 SNTAGT. The CDR3 length is 16 residues. Trimming removed 0 bases at V and 3 bases at J, with 14 bases between. The CDR3 DNA is TGTGCCAGCAGTGACTCTTGGAGCGAAGGATACTATGGCTACACCTTC. This encodes CASSDSWSEGYYGYTF.

This clonotype was seen a few times. The chain links TRBV12-3 or TRBV12-4 to TRBJ1-1; no reliable D call. V dropped 5 bases and J dropped 3 bases, with 13 bases sitting between them. There are 14 residues in the CDR3. This chain's CDR3 is CASSALSLYTEAFF. As DNA, the CDR3 is TGTGCCAGCAGTGCACTCAGCCTCTACACTGAAGCTTTCTTT.

This clonotype was seen only a few times. The J gene is TRBJ2-7, the V gene TRBV28; D is possibly TRBD1 (7 bases). The CDR3 runs to 13 residues. Germline lookup yields CDR1 MDHEN and CDR2 SYDVKM. V lost 5 bases and J 3 bases, leaving 11 bases between the germline ends. The CDR3 sequence is CASSGGTVYEQYF. CDR3 sequence (DNA): TGTGCCAGCAGTGGGGGGACAGTCTACGAGCAGTACTTC.

This chain joins TRBV20-1 and TRBJ1-2; 10 bases match TRBD1. Germline CDR1 is DFQATT and CDR2 is SNEGSKA (reference sequence). This CDR3 region has 16 residues. With V trimmed by 4 bases and J by 3 bases, 11 bases remained unmatched. The chain's CDR3 is CSATLPGQGSHYGYTF. CDR3 sequence (DNA): TGCAGTGCTACCCTACCGGGACAGGGGAGCCACTATGGCTACACCTTC.

The rearrangement joins TRBV28 to TRBJ2-3; D possibly corresponds to TRBD2 (5 bases). Trimming took 3 bases from V and 14 from J, leaving 18 bases between them. CDR3 size: 13 residues. In germline, CDR1 is MDHEN, CDR2 SYDVKM. The CDR3 protein is CASSFTIAGELYF. Here the CDR3 DNA reads TGTGCCAGCAGTTTCACTATTGCCGGGGAGCTGTATTTT.

The rearrangement joins TRBV11-2 to TRBJ2-3, with unresolved D. Between the trimmed V and J ends, which lost 2 bases and 5 bases, there was a span of 17 bases. This CDR3 is 16 amino acids long. The germline gives CDR1 SGHAT, CDR2 FQNNGV. CDR3 amino acids: CASSLNAGPAGDTQYF. Here the CDR3 DNA reads TGTGCCAGCAGCTTAAATGCCGGTCCTGCCGGAGATACGCAGTATTTT.

This clonotype has only a few counts. The V call is TRBV4-1, the J call TRBJ2-7, with unresolved D. This CDR3 has 13 residues. CDR1 is MGHRA and CDR2 is YSYEKL in the germline V gene. V lost 0 bases and J 5 bases, leaving 8 bases between the germline ends. The CDR3 reads CASSQEWPNEQYF. The CDR3 DNA follows: TGCGCCAGCAGCCAAGAGTGGCCGAACGAGCAGTACTTC.

This clonotype was counted between two and nine times. The CDR3 here is CASSFNQNTEAFF. The CDR3 coding sequence is TGTGCCAGCAGTTTCAACCAGAACACTGAAGCTTTCTTT. The J gene is TRBJ1-1, the V gene TRBV3-1; D is undetermined. V was clipped by 6 bases and J by 1 base, with 9 bases between them. From germline, CDR1 is LGHDT and CDR2 YNNKEL (reference sequence). CDR3 length: 13 amino acids.

This clonotype was recorded a few times. The chain recombines TRBV29-1 with TRBJ1-2; no clear D. CDR3 length equals 13 residues. From germline, CDR1 is SQVTM and CDR2 ANQGSEA. V was clipped by 2 bases and J by 1 base, with 8 bases between them. In nucleotides, the CDR3 is TGCAGCGTTGAACCAAGAGATAACTATGGCTACACCTTC. Protein: CSVEPRDNYGYTF.